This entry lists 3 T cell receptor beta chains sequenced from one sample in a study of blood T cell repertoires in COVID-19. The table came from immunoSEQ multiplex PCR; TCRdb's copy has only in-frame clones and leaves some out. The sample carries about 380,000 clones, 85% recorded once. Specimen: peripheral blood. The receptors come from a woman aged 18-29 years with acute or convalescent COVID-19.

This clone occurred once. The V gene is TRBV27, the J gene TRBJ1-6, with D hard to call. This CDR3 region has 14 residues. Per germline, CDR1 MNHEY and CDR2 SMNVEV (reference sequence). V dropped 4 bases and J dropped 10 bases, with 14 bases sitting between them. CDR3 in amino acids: CASSWRTVWSPLHF. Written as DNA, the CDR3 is TGTGCCAGCAGTTGGCGGACTGTTTGGTCACCCCTCCACTTT.

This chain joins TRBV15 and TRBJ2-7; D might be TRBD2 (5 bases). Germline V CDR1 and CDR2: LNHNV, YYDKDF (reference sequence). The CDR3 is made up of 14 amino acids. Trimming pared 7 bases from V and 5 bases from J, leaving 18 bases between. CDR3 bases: TGTGCCACCACCAAAACCCTAGCCCGGGACGAGCAGTACTTC. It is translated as CATTKTLARDEQYF.

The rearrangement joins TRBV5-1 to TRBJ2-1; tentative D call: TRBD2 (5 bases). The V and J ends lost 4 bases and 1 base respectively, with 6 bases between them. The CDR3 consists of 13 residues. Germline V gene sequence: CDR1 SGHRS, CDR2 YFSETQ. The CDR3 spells CASSGGSYNEQFF. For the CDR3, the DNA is TGCGCCAGCAGCGGCGGGTCCTACAATGAGCAGTTCTTC.